Reported below is one T cell receptor beta chain. The antigen is unknown. The data stem from a study of response to subunit inactivated influenza vaccine. The CDR3 loop spans 13 amino acids. The germline gives CDR1 MNHNY, CDR2 SVGAGI (reference sequence). Trimming took off 10 bases at V and 5 bases at J, with 17 bases between the two ends. Study-wide findings and caveats: Each seasonal flu vaccination may recruit only limited new T cells, authors suggested.

One entry per CDR3 protein results from TCRdb running MiXCR on the RT-PCR reads. This table has roughly 760,000 distinct CDR3 sequences, 20% to 25% appearing once. The source was PBMCs from blood, collected 5 to 6 days after vaccination. V usage is TRBV6-6 and J usage is TRBJ2-5; maybe TRBD1 (6 bases). The clonotype comes from a man aged 45-65 years who received an inactivated influenza vaccine. CDR3: CATSPTGWETQYF. CDR3 bases: TGTGCCACCAGCCCGACAGGATGGGAGACCCAGTACTTC.